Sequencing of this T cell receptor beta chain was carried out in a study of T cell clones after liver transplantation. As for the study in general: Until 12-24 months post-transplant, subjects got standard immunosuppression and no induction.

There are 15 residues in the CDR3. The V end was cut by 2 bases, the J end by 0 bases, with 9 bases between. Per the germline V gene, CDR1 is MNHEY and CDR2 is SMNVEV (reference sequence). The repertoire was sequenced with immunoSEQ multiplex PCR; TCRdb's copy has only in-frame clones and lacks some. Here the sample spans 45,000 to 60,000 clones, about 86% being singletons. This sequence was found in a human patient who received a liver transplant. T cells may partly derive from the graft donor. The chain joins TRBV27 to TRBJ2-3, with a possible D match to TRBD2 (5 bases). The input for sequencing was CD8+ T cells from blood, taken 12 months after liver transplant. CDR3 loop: CASSLVEGSTDTQYF. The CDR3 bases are TGTGCCAGCAGTTTAGTCGAGGGAAGCACAGATACGCAGTATTTT.